Shown below are 9 T cell receptor beta chains from a single sample sequenced in a study of identical twins. TCRdb fed the 5' RACE reads into MiXCR, producing one record per CDR3 protein. Of over 550,000 distinct CDR3 sequences in the sample, under 8.5% were seen once. The sample also formed part of further work on yellow fever vaccine responses in identical twins.

Sequenced material: PBMCs. These receptors came from a young woman in good health.

The rearrangement uses TRBV28 and TRBJ2-2, with D uncertain. The CDR3 consists of 15 residues. Germline V gene lookup returns CDR1 MDHEN and CDR2 SYDVKM. V gave up 5 bases and J gave up 3 bases, with 13 bases separating them. The CDR3 DNA reads TGTGCCAGCAGTGCTCCCCCCCGGGACACCGGGGAGCTGTTTTTT. It is translated as CASSAPPRDTGELFF.

This clonotype was picked up many times. The rearrangement joins TRBV7-9 to TRBJ1-4, with 8 bases fitting TRBD1. The V gene's germline CDR1 is SEHNR and CDR2 FQNEAQ (reference sequence). The CDR3 runs to 13 residues. V was pared by 3 bases and J by 8 bases, with 2 bases of the junction left unmatched. CDR3 DNA sequence: TGTGCCAGCAGCTTCCGACAGGGGGAAAAACTGTTTTTT. Translated: CASSFRQGEKLFF.

This clonotype has only a few counts. J is TRBJ2-3 and V is TRBV5-1; D possibly corresponds to TRBD1 (6 bases). CDR1 and CDR2 (germline): SGHRS, YFSETQ. Trimming pared 4 bases from V and 2 bases from J, leaving 17 bases between. The CDR3 contains 16 residues. The DNA for the CDR3 is TGCGCCAGCAGCCGGCTGGGACAACCTATCACAGATACGCAGTATTTT. It codes for CASSRLGQPITDTQYF.

Ten or more counts support this clonotype. The J gene is TRBJ2-5, the V gene TRBV7-9; maybe TRBD2 (5 bases). Germline CDR1 SEHNR, CDR2 FQNEAQ (reference sequence). Trimming shortened V by 5 bases and J by 4 bases, and 11 bases separated the two germline ends. This CDR3 is built from 13 residues. The CDR3 loop is CASSHLAGETQYF. The DNA for the CDR3 is TGTGCCAGCAGCCATCTAGCAGGAGAGACCCAGTACTTC.

The sample holds a few counts of this clonotype. The chain is built from TRBV5-1 and TRBJ2-1; perhaps TRBD2 as D (5 bases). The V gene lost 1 base and the J gene lost 5 bases, with 7 bases spanning the gap. The germline V gene has CDR1 SGHRS and CDR2 YFSETQ. The CDR3 is 13 amino acids. The CDR3 nucleotides are TGCGCCAGCAGCTTGCGGACTGACAATGAGCAGTTCTTC. Translating it yields CASSLRTDNEQFF.

V and J are TRBV9 and TRBJ2-3; the D gene is possibly TRBD1 (6 bases). Between the trimmed V and J ends, which lost 0 bases and 2 bases, there was a span of 10 bases. Per germline, CDR1 SGDLS and CDR2 YYNGEE. CDR3 length: 15 residues. The CDR3 nucleotides read TGTGCCAGCAGCGTAGCTCAGGGGACCACAGATACGCAGTATTTT. As protein: CASSVAQGTTDTQYF.

This clonotype was found a few times. The J gene is TRBJ1-6, the V gene TRBV10-3; no firm D call. V was cut by 4 bases and J by 4 bases, with 8 bases left in between. The CDR3 is 14 residues long. The germline V gene encodes CDR1 ENHRY and CDR2 SYGVKD. The CDR3 sequence is CAISAGEYNSPLHF. The CDR3 coding sequence is TGTGCCATCAGTGCTGGAGAATATAATTCACCCCTCCACTTT.

This clonotype has more than one count but fewer than ten. The rearrangement joins TRBV2 to TRBJ2-2; unclear D gene. The CDR3 runs to 13 residues. The V and J ends lost 3 bases and 6 bases respectively, with 8 bases between them. The germline gives CDR1 SNHLY, CDR2 FYNNEI. In DNA, the CDR3 is TGTGCCAGCAGTGACAGTCCGGCCGGGGAGCTGTTTTTT. Translating it yields CASSDSPAGELFF.

This clonotype occurred a few times. The chain couples TRBV10-2 to TRBJ2-5; 10 nucleotides line up with TRBD2. Trimming at V came to 3 bases and at J to 5 bases, leaving 18 bases not matched to a gene. Germline assignment: CDR1 WSHSY and CDR2 SAAADI. The CDR3 consists of 19 residues. In DNA, the CDR3 is TGCGCCAGCAGTGACCCTCCCGGGACTAGCGTCCCTGTTGGTGAGACCCAGTACTTC. Translating it yields CASSDPPGTSVPVGETQYF.